The rows below give T cell receptor beta chains drawn from one sample of a study of T-cell reconstitution after alpha-beta-depleted transplantation in children. TCRdb called the PCR reads again in MiXCR, with one record for every CDR3 protein. The sample holds approximately 390,000 distinct CDR3 sequences; approximately 10% are singletons and the top ten take approximately 5%. The sequenced sample was PBMCs from the stem cell graft donor, obtained from the stem cell graft. These receptors all come from a human donor who donated a stem cell graft to a child with acute myeloid leukemia. The CDR3 runs from the conserved cysteine through the conserved F or W. The D gene is left open where the match is weak. Only some rows state a clone size, as once, few, many or a class for expanded clones.

>TRBV5-1|few|.|TRBJ1-6
CASSSLSGDSPLHF
TGCGCCAGCAGCTCCTTATCGGGAGATTCACCCCTCCACTTT
>TRBV20-1|few|.|TRBJ1-3
CSAVAWGIGNTIYF
TGCAGTGCCGTGGCATGGGGTATTGGAAACACCATATATTTT
>TRBV20-1|many|TRBD2|TRBJ2-1
CSARDQETSISYNEQFF
TGCAGTGCTAGAGATCAGGAGACTAGCATTTCCTACAATGAGCAGTTCTTC
>TRBV27|.|.|TRBJ1-6
CASSLSGRGAYNSPLHF
TGTGCCAGCAGTTTATCGGGCAGGGGTGCCTATAATTCACCCCTCCACTTT
>TRBV29-1|.|.|TRBJ2-3
CSAHPIGTGTTDTQYF
TGCAGCGCCCACCCTATCGGAACAGGCACCACAGATACGCAGTATTTT
>TRBV9|.|TRBD1|TRBJ2-5
CASSVGDRQETQYF
TGTGCCAGCAGCGTAGGGGACAGGCAAGAGACCCAGTACTTC
>TRBV10-3|.|.|TRBJ1-5
CAIGTGSGNQPQHF
TGTGCCATCGGTACAGGGTCCGGCAATCAGCCCCAGCATTTT
>TRBV27|.|.|TRBJ1-1
CASSLGVERLNTEAFF
TGTGCCAGCAGTTTGGGCGTGGAGCGACTGAACACTGAAGCTTTCTTT
>TRBV5-1|.|.|TRBJ2-2
CASSSGGQGAYTGELFF
TGCGCCAGCAGCTCGGGGGGACAAGGGGCGTACACCGGGGAGCTGTTTTTT
>TRBV6-1|few|.|TRBJ2-3
CASSDRDIRTDTQYF
TGTGCCAGCAGTGACAGGGACATCCGCACAGATACGCAGTATTTT
>TRBV4-2|.|TRBD2|TRBJ2-3
CASSPTPTSFRTDTQYF
TGTGCCAGCAGCCCAACCCCGACTAGCTTTCGCACAGATACGCAGTATTTT
>TRBV7-9|few|TRBD1|TRBJ1-2
CASSLVPGTGGRGYTF
TGTGCCAGCAGCTTAGTTCCCGGGACAGGGGGCCGCGGCTACACCTTC
>TRBV10-3|few|.|TRBJ2-7
CAIRETVSSYEQYF
TGTGCCATCAGGGAGACAGTTTCATCCTACGAGCAGTACTTC
>TRBV5-1|few|.|TRBJ1-2
CASSLRTDNYGYTF
TGCGCCAGCAGCTTAAGGACAGACAACTATGGCTACACCTTC
>TRBV29-1|many|.|TRBJ1-1
CSVALQMNTEAFF
TGCAGCGTTGCGCTACAAATGAACACTGAAGCTTTCTTT
>TRBV18|.|.|TRBJ1-1
CASSPGPLGKNTEAFF
TGTGCCAGCTCACCGGGGCCACTGGGGAAGAACACTGAAGCTTTCTTT
>TRBV12-3/TRBV12-4|few|TRBD1|TRBJ1-5
CASSHYSGTGQFQPQHF
TGTGCCAGCAGCCACTATTCCGGGACAGGTCAATTCCAGCCCCAGCATTTT
>TRBV5-8|.|TRBD1|TRBJ1-2
CASSRTGQDLSGYTF
TGTGCCAGCAGCAGGACCGGACAGGACCTCTCGGGCTACACCTTC
>TRBV20-1|many|.|TRBJ2-3
CSATADTQYF
TGCAGTGCTACGGCAGATACGCAGTATTTT
>TRBV12-3/TRBV12-4|many|TRBD2|TRBJ2-2
CASTPAGLAGVGELFF
TGTGCCAGCACTCCTGCTGGACTAGCGGGAGTCGGGGAGCTGTTTTTT
>TRBV12-3/TRBV12-4|.|TRBD1|TRBJ2-2
CASSLGLTGATGELFF
TGTGCCAGCAGTTTAGGGCTCACAGGGGCCACCGGGGAGCTGTTTTTT
>TRBV20-1|.|TRBD2|TRBJ2-5
CSARVRFSVAGGPQETQYF
TGCAGTGCTAGAGTCCGGTTTTCGGTAGCGGGGGGCCCCCAAGAGACCCAGTACTTC
>TRBV20-1|.|.|TRBJ1-6
CSARGASYNSPLHF
TGCAGTGCACGAGGCGCCTCCTATAATTCACCCCTCCACTTT
>TRBV20-1|many|.|TRBJ2-5
CSARVGGQTQYF
TGCAGTGCTAGAGTAGGGGGGCAGACCCAGTACTTC
>TRBV20-1|few|.|TRBJ2-4
CSARGPGSAKNIQYF
TGCAGTGCTAGGGGCCCGGGATCAGCCAAAAACATTCAGTACTTC
>TRBV5-1|few|TRBD1|TRBJ2-6
CASAPKTGIPSGANVLTF
TGCGCCAGCGCCCCCAAGACAGGGATTCCCTCTGGGGCCAACGTCCTGACTTTC
>TRBV7-2|.|.|TRBJ1-1
CASSSTSYTEAFF
TGTGCCAGCAGCTCCACTAGTTACACTGAAGCTTTCTTT
>TRBV20-1|.|TRBD1|TRBJ1-4
CSAHDRGLAEKLFF
TGCAGTGCTCACGACAGGGGGCTAGCTGAAAAACTGTTTTTT
>TRBV20-1|few|.|TRBJ2-5
CSARDRRIETQYF
TGCAGTGCTAGAGACAGGCGAATAGAGACCCAGTACTTC
>TRBV14|few|.|TRBJ2-7
CASKALGSEQYF
TGTGCCAGCAAGGCCCTGGGGTCCGAGCAGTACTTC
>TRBV9|few|.|TRBJ1-1
CASSVAPGPNTEAFF
TGTGCCAGCAGCGTAGCTCCAGGCCCGAACACTGAAGCTTTCTTT
>TRBV9|few|TRBD1|TRBJ1-2
CASSGRTGVDYGYTF
TGTGCCAGCAGCGGACGGACAGGGGTGGACTATGGCTACACCTTC
>TRBV6-4|once|.|TRBJ2-2
CASRRSSYTGELFF
TGTGCCAGCAGAAGGAGTAGTTACACCGGGGAGCTGTTTTTT
>TRBV7-2|.|.|TRBJ2-7
CASSSGAIASYEQYF
TGTGCCAGCAGCTCGGGGGCAATCGCCTCCTACGAGCAGTACTTC
>TRBV20-1|.|TRBD2|TRBJ2-3
CSATLSGRATDTQYF
TGCAGTGCCACCCTTAGCGGGAGGGCCACAGATACGCAGTATTTT
>TRBV14|.|.|TRBJ2-6
CASSQVVGANVLTF
TGTGCCAGCAGCCAAGTTGTTGGGGCCAACGTCCTGACTTTC
>TRBV6-2/TRBV6-3|.|.|TRBJ2-3
CASSLHTDTQYF
TGTGCCAGCAGCTTACATACGGATACGCAGTATTTT
>TRBV29-1|many|.|TRBJ2-3
CSVDRRGLTDTQYF
TGCAGCGTTGATCGGCGGGGGCTCACAGATACGCAGTATTTT
>TRBV5-1|many|.|TRBJ2-5
CASSMTGWGETQYF
TGCGCCAGCAGCATGACAGGTTGGGGAGAGACCCAGTACTTC
>TRBV6-5|.|.|TRBJ2-4
CASGAHIQYF
TGTGCCAGCGGGGCCCACATTCAGTACTTC
>TRBV7-2|.|TRBD1|TRBJ1-2
CASNHPSWTGNYGYTF
TGTGCCAGCAACCATCCATCCTGGACAGGGAACTATGGCTACACCTTC
>TRBV6-1|.|TRBD2|TRBJ2-7
CASSEGLAGRPSSYEQYF
TGTGCCAGCAGTGAGGGGCTAGCGGGCCGGCCCAGCTCCTACGAGCAGTACTTC
>TRBV5-5|.|.|TRBJ2-3
CASRSDTQYF
TGTGCCAGCAGGAGCGATACGCAGTATTTT
>TRBV7-6|few|TRBD1|TRBJ2-7
CASRGDRDHEQYF
TGTGCCAGCCGGGGGGACAGGGATCACGAGCAGTACTTC
>TRBV27|few|.|TRBJ1-2
CASSLTHPGSLHGYTF
TGTGCCAGCAGTTTAACCCACCCTGGGAGCTTGCATGGCTACACCTTC
>TRBV12-3/TRBV12-4|few|.|TRBJ1-2
CASSFDGTYGYTF
TGTGCCAGCAGTTTTGACGGAACTTATGGCTACACCTTC
>TRBV3-1|few|.|TRBJ1-2
CASSPQQVYGYTF
TGTGCCAGCAGCCCGCAACAGGTCTATGGCTACACCTTC